This record covers a single TCR beta chain. These data originate in a study of blood T cell repertoires in COVID-19. Across the study: T cells, B-cell-depleted T cells, or PBMCs supplied cDNA or gDNA.

Donors of Cohort 3 who recovered were those that had two negative PCRs, clearance, or symptom resolution. Authors' data handling: Amplification from reference gene primers served as the basis for estimated nucleated cell counts. Method: immunoSEQ multiplex PCR; TCRdb's copy keeps in-frame clones and lacks some. V and J calls and clone size are those listed in that table; D and trimming were worked out from the DNA. The table includes 250,000 to 350,000 clones, over 75% detected once. V lost 10 bases to trimming and J lost 0 bases, with 10 bases between them. The V gene's germline CDR1 is MNHEY and CDR2 SVGAGI. The CDR3 loop spans 13 amino acids.

Sample: PBMCs or T cells enriched from blood (not recorded which). The sequence came from a woman aged 25 to 39 who had recovered from COVID-19. The chain combines TRBV6-5 with TRBJ1-3, with D possibly being TRBD1 (5 bases). The CDR3 loop reads CATKGNSGNTIYF. CDR3 bases: TGTGCCACGAAGGGGAACTCTGGAAACACCATATATTTT.